This TCR beta chain originates from a study of OX40 agonist ivuxolimab in advanced cancers. Study information: Each patient was given ivuxolimab into a vein every 2 weeks, at 0.01 to 10 mg/kg. Two cutaneous melanoma patients and one hepatocellular carcinoma patient, three in all, had partial responses. Overall study findings and caveats: Compared with CD4+, CD8+ T cells on average had more expanded clones. Some nonresponders additionally presented with little normalized T-cell clonal expansion.

As to this clone: Its cognate antigen is unknown.

CDR1 is GTSNPN, CDR2 SVGIG, per germline (reference sequence). The germline V and J ends were trimmed by 8 bases and 3 bases, with 14 bases remaining between them. The CDR3 extends over 14 amino acids. Repertoires were generated with immunoSEQ multiplex PCR, while TCRdb's copy carries only in-frame clones and drops some. This table has about 48,000 clones, less than 85% appearing once. The source is an adult with an advanced solid tumor such as melanoma, head and neck, liver or kidney cancer. This chain joins TRBV30 and TRBJ2-6; the D gene is possibly TRBD2 (5 bases). Sequencing was performed on CD4+ or CD8+ T cells sorted from blood, taken in a trial of the OX40 agonist ivuxolimab. As DNA, the CDR3 is TGTGCCACCTCTGACGGACTTGGGGCCAACGTCCTGACTTTC. Its protein is CATSDGLGANVLTF.